This T cell receptor beta chain was sequenced in a study of T cell repertoires in aging, cancer and after chemotherapy. Study-level results: Lymphoid organ infiltration in hematological cancer patients may impair thymic emigration or peripheral T cell expansion. Immunological memory after chemotherapy cannot be judged from the repertoire data.

Multiplex touch-down PCR with TRB-A/B primers amplified rearranged V-D-J TRB sequences. TCRdb redid the calling of the multiplex PCR reads with MiXCR, one entry per CDR3 protein. Altogether 6,000 to 8,500 distinct CDR3 sequences are present, about 23% being singletons, with the ten largest covering about 8.5%. Amplification of TCR beta used genomic DNA extracted from peripheral blood. The CDR3 has 18 residues. CDR1 SGHVS and CDR2 FNYEAQ come from the germline V gene. After removal of 6 bases from V and 1 base from J, the junction contained 14 bases not matched to a gene. This clonotype qualifies as medium-sized (0.01 to 0.1%). Its antigen remains unknown.

The clonotype comes from a human donor with a blood cancer. Input material: blood. The chain employs TRBV7-6 and TRBJ1-3, with 8 positions matching TRBD1. CDR3 region: CASSPGTGPTTSGNTIYF. In DNA form, the CDR3 reads TGTGCCAGCAGTCCCGGGACAGGCCCAACGACTTCTGGAAACACCATATATTTT. Full variable domain (outside the CDR3, taken from reference TRBV7-6 and TRBJ1-3): GAGVSQSPRYKVTKRGQDVALRCDPISGHVSLYWYRQALGQGPEFLTYFNYEAQQDKSGLPNDRFSAERPEGSISTLTIQRTEQRDSAMYRCASSPGTGPTTSGNTIYFGEGSWLTVV.